Below are 17 T cell receptor beta chains sequenced from a single sample in a study of blood T cell repertoires in COVID-19 (dated by TCRdb to the early 2020s). Library prep was done by the immunoSEQ multiplex PCR assay. TCRdb mirrors the immuneACCESS table, restricted to in-frame sequences. Some clones are absent from its copies; in checked studies, under half trace to an unresolved V gene, and the reason for the others is unknown. The sample table records about 28,000 clones; 87% of these occur just once. The top ten hold about 5.8% of the sample. The sequencing input was peripheral blood. The origin of the receptors is a man aged 55 to 70 with active COVID-19.

The J gene is TRBJ2-7, the V gene TRBV6-5; D not resolved. Trimming left V 6 bases short and J 3 bases short, with 18 bases between. The length of the CDR3 is 15 residues. Germline-derived CDR1 and CDR2 are MNHEY and SVGAGI. The CDR3 loop is CASRPTRRLIYEQYF. The CDR3 nucleotides read TGTGCCAGCAGGCCCACGAGGCGTCTGATCTACGAGCAGTACTTC.

This clone has a single count. The rearrangement joins TRBV11-3 to TRBJ2-1; 9 bases match TRBD2. The CDR3 covers 17 residues. Germline-derived CDR1 and CDR2 are SGHNT and YENEEA. The J segment lost 3 bases and the V segment lost 1 base, leaving 7 bases of the junction unmatched. As DNA, the CDR3 is TGTGCCAGCAGCTTAGGAGGGGCTAGCGGGGTCTACAATGAGCAGTTCTTC. It codes for CASSLGGASGVYNEQFF.

The rearrangement joins TRBV27 to TRBJ2-4, with TRBD2 matching 11 bases. This CDR3 contains 20 residues. Trimming cost V 2 bases and J 1 base; bases outside gene matches: 13. CDR1 is MNHEY and CDR2 is SMNVEV in the germline V gene (reference sequence). The CDR3 region is CASSLTGLADLVGAKNIQYF. In nucleotides, the CDR3 is TGTGCCAGCAGTTTAACGGGACTAGCGGATCTCGTAGGTGCCAAAAACATTCAGTACTTC.

The V gene is TRBV5-1, the J gene TRBJ1-2; unclear D gene. Trimming pared 4 bases from V and 0 bases from J, leaving 10 bases between. In germline, CDR1 is SGHRS, CDR2 YFSETQ. The CDR3 is made up of 14 amino acids. CDR3 nucleotide sequence: TGCGCCAGCAGCAAAACAGTAGCTAACTATGGCTACACCTTC. This translates into CASSKTVANYGYTF.

This chain joins TRBV5-1 and TRBJ1-2, with D uncertain. CDR3 length: 12 residues. CDR1 is SGHRS and CDR2 is YFSETQ in the germline V gene. Trimming cost V 4 bases and J 4 bases, with 8 bases left between them. The CDR3 here is CASSQSGYGYTF. In nucleotides, the CDR3 is TGCGCCAGCAGCCAGTCAGGCTATGGCTACACCTTC. Full variable domain (outside the CDR3, taken from reference TRBV5-1 and TRBJ1-2): KAGVTQTPRYLIKTRGQQVTLSCSPISGHRSVSWYQQTPGQGLQFLFEYFSETQRNKGNFPGRFSGRQFSNSRSEMNVSTLELGDSALYLCASSQSGYGYTFGSGTRLTVV.

The chain has TRBV7-8 and TRBJ1-1, with 8 bases fitting TRBD1. Germline-derived CDR1 and CDR2 are SGHVS and FQNEAQ. This CDR3 is built from 14 residues. V lost 7 bases to trimming and J lost 3 bases; unmatched junction nucleotides: 7. CDR3 region: CASTIGQGYTEAFF. Here the CDR3 DNA reads TGTGCCAGCACCATAGGACAGGGTTACACTGAAGCTTTCTTT.

The chain uses TRBV19 and TRBJ2-4; TRBD1 matches at 7 bases. This CDR3 contains 13 residues. CDR1 is LNHDA and CDR2 is SQIVND in the germline V gene (reference sequence). V lost 7 bases to trimming and J lost 6 bases; unmatched junction nucleotides: 6. The CDR3 region is CASTPRQGNIQYF. The CDR3 region has the DNA TGTGCCAGTACCCCCCGACAGGGAAACATTCAGTACTTC.

V and J are TRBV20-1 and TRBJ2-3; TRBD2 aligns across 7 bases. This CDR3 comprises 14 residues. J lost 0 bases, V lost 3 bases, and 3 bases had no gene match. From germline, CDR1 is DFQATT and CDR2 SNEGSKA (reference sequence). The chain's CDR3 is CSASISGSTDTQYF. The CDR3 coding sequence is TGCAGTGCTAGTATTAGCGGGAGCACAGATACGCAGTATTTT.

The V call is TRBV5-6, the J call TRBJ2-7, with a tentative D call TRBD2 (5 bases). The V gene lost 1 base and the J gene lost 4 bases, with 6 bases spanning the gap. CDR1 is SGHDT, CDR2 YYEEEE, per germline. This CDR3 comprises 12 residues. The CDR3 DNA is TGTGCCAGCAGCTTGACGGGATACGAGCAGTACTTC. Its protein is CASSLTGYEQYF.

This clone has only one observation. The chain combines TRBV6-2 or TRBV6-3 with TRBJ2-2; D might be TRBD1 (6 bases). Germline values: CDR1 MNHEY, CDR2 SVGEGT. This CDR3 region has 15 residues. The ends were cut back, 2 bases at V and 6 bases at J, with 13 bases in the middle. The CDR3 coding sequence is TGTGCCAGCAGTTACCTCCAGGGGACGGCCGGGGAGCTGTTTTTT. It specifies CASSYLQGTAGELFF.

The chain uses TRBV6-5 and TRBJ2-5; D is perhaps TRBD1 (6 bases). Germline CDR1 is MNHEY and CDR2 is SVGAGI. The CDR3 has 14 residues. The V and J ends lost 2 bases and 5 bases respectively, with 12 bases between them. This chain's CDR3 is CASSYGSGDETQYF. Here the CDR3 DNA reads TGTGCCAGCAGTTACGGGTCAGGGGACGAGACCCAGTACTTC.

This clone was picked up a small number of times. V is TRBV6-5 and J is TRBJ2-1; D gene ambiguous. Between the trimmed V and J ends, which lost 6 bases and 8 bases, there was a span of 8 bases. Germline V lookup: CDR1 MNHEY, CDR2 SVGAGI. This CDR3 comprises 11 residues. The CDR3 coding sequence is TGTGCCAGCAGGGAGAGATATGAGCAGTTCTTC. Its translation: CASRERYEQFF.

This chain uses TRBV4-1 with TRBJ2-1; 9 nucleotides match TRBD2. J lost 15 bases, V lost 1 base, and 7 bases had no gene match. From germline, CDR1 is MGHRA and CDR2 YSYEKL. The CDR3 spans 13 residues. The CDR3 region has the DNA TGCGCCAGCAGCCAAGTCCTTAGCGGGGGCGGGTTCTTC. This sequence encodes CASSQVLSGGGFF.

The genes are TRBV5-1 and TRBJ2-1; 9 bases are a match to TRBD2. The CDR3 sequence is 15 residues long. Per germline, CDR1 SGHRS and CDR2 YFSETQ. Trimming took 4 bases from V and 6 from J; bases not matched to a gene: 8. In DNA form, the CDR3 reads TGCGCCAGCAGCGAAACCGGGACTAGCTCCAATGAGCAGTTCTTC. Translation gives CASSETGTSSNEQFF.

This chain's CDR3 is CASSQNQGNNQPQHF. The CDR3 region has the DNA TGTGCCAGCAGCCAGAATCAGGGAAACAATCAGCCCCAGCATTTT. The chain carries TRBV3-1 (or the pseudogene TRBV3-2) and TRBJ1-5, with a tentative D call TRBD1 (5 bases). V lost 3 bases and J 3 bases, leaving 12 bases between the germline ends. The CDR3 extends over 15 amino acids. The V gene's germline CDR1 is LGHDT and CDR2 YNNKEL (reference sequence).

V usage is TRBV7-3 and J usage is TRBJ1-1, with D possibly matching TRBD1 (6 bases). The germline V gene encodes CDR1 SGHTA and CDR2 FQGTGA. V lost 4 bases and J lost 1, with 16 bases in between. The CDR3 covers 16 residues. The CDR3 here is CASSSGGPTGNTEAFF. The DNA of the CDR3 is TGTGCCAGCAGCTCCGGCGGTCCGACAGGGAACACTGAAGCTTTCTTT.

The rearrangement links TRBV28 to TRBJ2-5; 8 bases agree with TRBD1. This CDR3 is 14 amino acids long. Germline CDR1 reads MDHEN; CDR2 reads SYDVKM. V shed 7 bases and J 5 bases; nucleotides not matched to a gene: 9. The CDR3 reads CASTRQGLRETQYF. In DNA, the CDR3 is TGTGCCAGCACCAGACAGGGGTTGAGGGAGACCCAGTACTTC.